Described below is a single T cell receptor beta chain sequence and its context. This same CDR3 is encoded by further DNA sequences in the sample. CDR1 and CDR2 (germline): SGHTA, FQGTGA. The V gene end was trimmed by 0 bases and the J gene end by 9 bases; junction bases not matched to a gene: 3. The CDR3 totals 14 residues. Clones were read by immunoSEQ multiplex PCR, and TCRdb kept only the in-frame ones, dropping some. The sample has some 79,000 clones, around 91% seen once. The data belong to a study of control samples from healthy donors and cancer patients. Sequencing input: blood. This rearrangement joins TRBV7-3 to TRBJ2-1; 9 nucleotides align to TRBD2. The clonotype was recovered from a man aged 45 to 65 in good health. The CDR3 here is CASSLTGLATEQFF. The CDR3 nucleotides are TGTGCCAGCAGCTTAACGGGACTAGCCACTGAGCAGTTCTTC.